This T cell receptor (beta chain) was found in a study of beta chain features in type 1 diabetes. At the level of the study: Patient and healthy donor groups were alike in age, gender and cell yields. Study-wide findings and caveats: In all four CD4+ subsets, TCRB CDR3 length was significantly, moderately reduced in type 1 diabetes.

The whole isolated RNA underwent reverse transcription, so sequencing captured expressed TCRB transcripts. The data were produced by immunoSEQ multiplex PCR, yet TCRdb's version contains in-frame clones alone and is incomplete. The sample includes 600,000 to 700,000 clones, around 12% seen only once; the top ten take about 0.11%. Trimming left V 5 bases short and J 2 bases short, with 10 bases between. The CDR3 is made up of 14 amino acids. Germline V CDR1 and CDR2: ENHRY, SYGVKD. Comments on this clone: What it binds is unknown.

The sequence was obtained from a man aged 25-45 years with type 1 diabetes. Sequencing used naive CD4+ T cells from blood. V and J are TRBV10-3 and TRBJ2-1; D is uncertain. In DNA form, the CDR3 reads TGTGCCATCAGTAAGGACGGAACCTACAATGAGCAGTTCTTC. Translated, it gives CAISKDGTYNEQFF.